Described below is a single T cell receptor (beta chain) sequence and its context. Its antigen is not identified. PCR amplification relied on 60 Vbeta primers (plus 13 Jbeta primers). TCRdb's table, derived via immunoSEQ multiplex PCR, lists solely in-frame clones and lacks some. Seen here are 140,000 or so clones, around four fifths observed once, and the top ten hold 2% to 3%. These data come from a study of cytomegalovirus exposure and HLA in healthy donors. Whole-study context: In an earlier analysis, around 100 million unique TCR beta sequences were found from 200 million or so T cells. Of the donors genotyped, about 410 in all, 75% to 85% fell in the Caucasian-associated ancestry cluster. Study-wide findings and caveats: Roughly even sequencing depth across donors was the assumption behind the presence/absence analyses.

V lost 7 bases to trimming and J lost 0 bases, with 9 bases between them. There are 13 residues in the CDR3. Germline CDR1 and CDR2: LNHDA and SQIVND (reference sequence). This clonotype originated in a boy younger than 10 in good health and CMV-seronegative. The sequencing input was PBMCs. The chain links TRBV19 to TRBJ1-1, with D hard to call. CDR3 region: CASTPGLNTEAFF. The CDR3 DNA follows: TGTGCCAGTACTCCGGGTCTGAACACTGAAGCTTTCTTT.